This entry describes one T cell receptor beta chain. Its cognate antigen is unknown. This sample stems from a study of T cells after yellow fever vaccination. Study-wide findings and caveats: Most clones from primary vaccination were detected again post-booster (96% CD4, 88% CD8).

Each CDR3 protein gets one entry after TCRdb re-called the 5' RACE reads with MiXCR. The sample lists 500,000 to 700,000 distinct CDR3 sequences; approximately 21% were seen once. This receptor was taken from a man younger than 40 who received the YFV17D yellow fever vaccine. This specimen consisted of PBMCs, obtained 15 days after the yellow fever booster vaccination.

CDR3 sequence reads: CAISELRLGNEQFF. For the CDR3, the DNA is TGTGCCATCAGTGAGTTGAGACTAGGAAATGAGCAGTTCTTC. V and J are TRBV10-3 and TRBJ2-1, with a tentative D call TRBD2 (6 bases). CDR1 ENHRY and CDR2 SYGVKD come from the germline V gene. The V end was cut by 1 base, the J end by 7 bases, with 11 bases between. This CDR3 spans 14 amino acids.